What follows is one TCR beta chain and its context. Antigen unknown. The data were obtained in a study of shared clonotypes between healthy human individuals. General study points: The researchers took only blood, and tissue repertoires probably look different.

Germline CDR1 is SGHAT and CDR2 is FQDESV (reference sequence). This CDR3 region has 15 residues. V was clipped by 1 base and J by 2 bases; unmatched bases: 2. Over several immunoSEQ plates, each subset's genomic DNA was distributed in even portions. Generated by immunoSEQ multiplex PCR, the TCRdb table keeps only in-frame clones and is missing some. The sample contains nearly 500,000 clones, 70% to 80% of which appear only once. This receptor was identified in a woman aged 40 to 50 in good health. Some clones in this sample may be carry-over from other donors' samples. Sequenced: PBMCs. This chain uses TRBV11-1 with TRBJ2-7; 10 bases agree with TRBD1. Here the CDR3 reads CASSLGDRGTYEQYF. The CDR3 coding sequence is TGTGCCAGCAGCTTAGGGGACAGGGGCACCTACGAGCAGTACTTC. The complete variable domain, with remaining parts taken from reference TRBV11-1 and TRBJ2-7, reads EAEVAQSPRYKITEKSQAVAFWCDPISGHATLYWYRQILGQGPELLVQFQDESVVDDSQLPKDRFSAERLKGVDSTLKIQPAELGDSAMYLCASSLGDRGTYEQYFGPGTRLTVT.